In its sample, the clone carrying this T cell receptor beta chain was seen a few times. Its specificity is not known. Sample-barcoded 5' priming and a J-beta primer mix drove a second PCR of roughly 7 to 11 cycles. TCRdb passed the 5' RACE reads through MiXCR, listing each CDR3 protein once. The table includes approximately 730,000 distinct CDR3 sequences, approximately 43% detected once. The data stem from a study of blood T cells in healthy people across ages. Study-level findings and limits: Naive T cell percentage and TCR beta diversity correlated strongly.

The V and J ends lost 1 base and 2 bases respectively, with 12 bases between them. This CDR3 region has 15 residues. The germline CDR1 and CDR2 sequences are SEHNR and FQNEAQ (reference sequence). This chain uses TRBV7-9 with TRBJ2-7; D ambiguous. The sample taken for sequencing was blood. The origin of this receptor is an older woman in good health. CDR3 coding DNA: TGTGCCAGCAGCTTAGTGATGCCACCGACCTACGAGCAGTACTTC. Protein: CASSLVMPPTYEQYF.